The source of this TCR beta chain is a study of blood T cell repertoires in COVID-19. TCRdb's table, derived via immunoSEQ multiplex PCR, lists solely in-frame clones and lacks some. The repertoire consists of about 180,000 clones, with around 80% occurring once and the leading ten covering over 12%. Trimming left V 5 bases short and J 7 bases short, with 18 bases between. CDR1 is SGHVS, CDR2 FNYEAQ, per germline. The CDR3 runs to 14 residues. The gene calls are TRBV7-6 and TRBJ2-7, with D perhaps TRBD1 (6 bases). This receptor was identified in a man over 45 who had recovered from COVID-19. Material for sequencing was PBMCs or T cells enriched from blood (not recorded which). The CDR3 DNA reads as TGTGCCAGCAGCGTAGAGGACAGCTCGGGAGAGCAGTACTTC. Amino acids: CASSVEDSSGEQYF.